Below are 25 T cell receptor beta chains sequenced from a single sample in a study of preoperative IRX-2 immunotherapy in early breast cancer. Described treatment: preoperative locoregional IRX-2 cytokine immunotherapy. The assay was immunoSEQ multiplex PCR, and TCRdb's table has in-frame clones only and misses some. Among around 13,000 clones, roughly 90% were seen once, and the ten largest hold around 30%. The material was obtained from a patient treated with IRX-2 immunotherapy. These receptor sequences come from a human donor with breast cancer.

The chain is built from TRBV7-8 and TRBJ1-2; no clear D gene. The CDR3 sequence is 13 residues long. V was cut by 1 base and J by 4 bases, with 7 bases left in between. CDR1 and CDR2 from the germline V gene are SGHVS and FQNEAQ. The CDR3 here is CASSLEQSYGYTF. The CDR3, as DNA: TGTGCCAGCAGCTTAGAACAGAGCTATGGCTACACCTTC.

The chain recombines TRBV5-1 with TRBJ1-4, with a possible D match to TRBD1 (6 bases). V was cut by 3 bases and J by 4 bases, with 7 bases left in between. Germline CDR1 and CDR2: SGHRS and YFSETQ. The CDR3 consists of 13 residues. CDR3 nucleotide sequence: TGCGCCAGCAGCTCACAGGGTAATGAAAAACTGTTTTTT. This encodes CASSSQGNEKLFF. The whole variable domain, filled in from reference TRBV5-1 and TRBJ1-4, reads KAGVTQTPRYLIKTRGQQVTLSCSPISGHRSVSWYQQTPGQGLQFLFEYFSETQRNKGNFPGRFSGRQFSNSRSEMNVSTLELGDSALYLCASSSQGNEKLFFGSGTQLSVL.

This chain uses TRBV18 with TRBJ2-1; D possibly uses TRBD1 or TRBD2 (5 bases each). This CDR3 region has 13 residues. Germline assignment: CDR1 KGHSH and CDR2 LQKENI. V was pared by 6 bases and J by 2 bases, with 8 bases between. The CDR3 protein is CASSLGPYNEQFF. In DNA form, the CDR3 reads TGTGCCAGCTCCCTGGGACCCTACAATGAGCAGTTCTTC.

The chain is built from TRBV4-2 and TRBJ1-6; TRBD1 aligns across 8 bases. The CDR3 runs to 15 residues. The germline V gene has CDR1 LGHNA and CDR2 YNFKEQ. J was trimmed by 7 bases and V by 4 bases; bases with no gene match: 6. Here the CDR3 reads CASSLQGAGNSPLHF. CDR3 coding DNA: TGTGCCAGCAGCCTCCAGGGGGCAGGAAATTCACCCCTCCACTTT.

This clone was seen only a few times. The chain couples TRBV29-1 to TRBJ1-1; D gene unclear. From germline, CDR1 is SQVTM and CDR2 ANQGSEA. The CDR3 consists of 13 residues. Between the trimmed V and J ends, which lost 8 bases and 0 bases, there was a span of 13 bases. The CDR3 region is CSSPHTMNTEAFF. The CDR3, as DNA: TGCAGCTCCCCCCACACAATGAACACTGAAGCTTTCTTT.

The chain recombines TRBV10-1 with TRBJ2-2; D may be TRBD1 (6 bases). Germline CDR1 reads WNHNN; CDR2 reads SYGVQD (reference sequence). The CDR3 spans 16 residues. V lost 6 bases to trimming and J lost 7 bases, with 21 bases between them. CDR3 region: CASSQILEPRGGELFF. The CDR3 bases are TGCGCCAGCAGCCAAATACTAGAGCCCAGGGGCGGGGAGCTGTTTTTT.

A single count supports this clone. The chain combines TRBV4-2 with TRBJ1-1; weak D call: TRBD1 (6 bases). Per the germline V gene, CDR1 is LGHNA and CDR2 is YNFKEQ. The V end lost 0 bases, the J end lost 1 base, and 27 bases lay between the germline ends. This CDR3 has 21 residues. CDR3 amino acids: CASSQEGKDRPPSARNTEAFF. CDR3 bases: TGTGCCAGCAGCCAAGAGGGTAAGGACAGACCTCCGTCCGCCCGGAACACTGAAGCTTTCTTT.

This clone was observed a single time. This chain connects TRBV5-1 to TRBJ2-7; 7 bases agree with TRBD1. V was clipped by 0 bases and J by 2 bases; unmatched bases: 5. The CDR3 is made up of 15 amino acids. Germline assignment: CDR1 SGHRS and CDR2 YFSETQ. The CDR3 coding sequence is TGCGCCAGCAGCTTGGGACAGGGTCCTACCTACGAGCAGTACTTC. The encoded protein is CASSLGQGPTYEQYF.

In DNA form, the CDR3 reads TGTGCCACGGCTCGGAGGGCTCACTACCAAGAGACCCAGTACTTC. Its protein product is CATARRAHYQETQYF. The J gene is TRBJ2-5, the V gene TRBV15; D is possibly TRBD2 (6 bases). The V end lost 9 bases, the J end lost 0 bases, and 17 bases lay between the germline ends. This CDR3 has 15 amino acids. Germline V gene sequence: CDR1 LNHNV, CDR2 YYDKDF (reference sequence).

The chain uses TRBV4-2 and TRBJ1-2, with 7 bases fitting TRBD1. Germline CDR1 LGHNA, CDR2 YNFKEQ. Trimming cost V 4 bases and J 1 base; bases outside gene matches: 6. This CDR3 is 15 amino acids long. The DNA for the CDR3 is TGTGCCAGCAGCCGCACAGGGGTGATTAACTATGGCTACACCTTC. Protein product: CASSRTGVINYGYTF.

The chain uses TRBV5-1 and TRBJ2-5, with 8 bases identical to TRBD2. V shed 3 bases, J shed 5 bases, and the junction held 12 bases outside the gene matches. The CDR3 is 16 residues long. Germline-derived CDR1 and CDR2 are SGHRS and YFSETQ. The CDR3 nucleotides are TGCGCCAGCAGCTCTGGTCCGGCGGGGGGCTATGAGACCCAGTACTTC. Amino acid sequence: CASSSGPAGGYETQYF. The variable domain in full, with the rest retrieved from reference TRBV5-1 and TRBJ2-5, is KAGVTQTPRYLIKTRGQQVTLSCSPISGHRSVSWYQQTPGQGLQFLFEYFSETQRNKGNFPGRFSGRQFSNSRSEMNVSTLELGDSALYLCASSSGPAGGYETQYFGPGTRLLVL.

The rearrangement joins TRBV7-8 to TRBJ2-7; the D gene is possibly TRBD2 (5 bases). Trimming removed 3 bases at V and 3 bases at J, with 6 bases between. Per the germline V gene, CDR1 is SGHVS and CDR2 is FQNEAQ. The CDR3 consists of 12 residues. The CDR3 region is CASSFGDYEQYF. Here the CDR3 DNA reads TGTGCCAGCAGCTTCGGGGACTACGAGCAGTACTTC.

J is TRBJ1-6 and V is TRBV2; 8 bases are shared with TRBD1. This CDR3 spans 14 amino acids. V lost 6 bases, J lost 7 bases, and 5 bases stayed unmatched. Germline values: CDR1 SNHLY, CDR2 FYNNEI. CDR3 coding DNA: TGTGCCAGCAGCGTCCGGACAGGGAATTCACCCCTCCACTTT. Protein: CASSVRTGNSPLHF. The full variable domain, rest sourced from reference TRBV2 and TRBJ1-6, is EPEVTQTPSHQVTQMGQEVILRCVPISNHLYFYWYRQILGQKVEFLVSFYNNEISEKSEIFDDQFSVERPDGSNFTLKIRSTKLEDSAMYFCASSVRTGNSPLHFGNGTRLTVT.

The genes are TRBV19 and TRBJ2-3; perhaps TRBD1 as D (5 bases). The V gene's germline CDR1 is LNHDA and CDR2 SQIVND (reference sequence). The CDR3 totals 16 residues. V gave up 2 bases and J gave up 2 bases, with 14 bases separating them. CDR3 sequence: CASSIIRALTTDTQYF. The CDR3 nucleotides are TGTGCCAGTAGTATAATCAGGGCGCTTACCACAGATACGCAGTATTTT.

This chain uses TRBV25-1 with TRBJ2-5; 8 nucleotides align to TRBD2. The CDR3 length is 15 residues. Germline CDR1 is MGHDK and CDR2 is SYGVNS. J lost 5 bases, V lost 1 base, and 6 bases had no gene match. CDR3 region: CASSESGLAGETQYF. In nucleotides, the CDR3 is TGTGCCAGCAGTGAATCGGGCTTAGCGGGGGAGACCCAGTACTTC.

This clone occurred once. This chain uses TRBV19 with TRBJ1-5, with D tentatively TRBD1 (5 bases). Trimming removed 5 bases from V and 2 bases from J, with 13 bases in between. CDR1 is LNHDA, CDR2 SQIVND, per germline (reference sequence). This CDR3 region has 15 residues. DNA for the CDR3: TGTGCCAGTAGTTGGGGTTGGGGGGGCAATCAGCCCCAGCATTTT. Translating it yields CASSWGWGGNQPQHF.

This chain uses TRBV28 with TRBJ2-5; 7 bases line up with TRBD1. Trimming took 6 bases from V and 11 from J; bases not matched to a gene: 15. This CDR3 is built from 14 residues. Germline values: CDR1 MDHEN, CDR2 SYDVKM. For the CDR3, the DNA is TGTGCCAGCAGGCCTGGGACAGTGACCAGAATGCAGTACTTC. Encoded protein: CASRPGTVTRMQYF.

This chain joins TRBV10-2 and TRBJ1-5; D not resolved. With 3 bases removed from V and 3 bases from J, the gap between germline ends came to 12 bases. Per the germline V gene, CDR1 is WSHSY and CDR2 is SAAADI. This CDR3 comprises 15 residues. CDR3 DNA sequence: TGCGCCAGCAGTGAAAGTGACGTATCCAATCAGCCCCAGCATTTT. Residues: CASSESDVSNQPQHF.

The rearrangement links TRBV2 to TRBJ2-2; TRBD2 is a possible D gene (7 bases). The length of the CDR3 is 16 residues. The germline CDR1 and CDR2 sequences are SNHLY and FYNNEI. The V and J ends lost 6 bases and 7 bases respectively, with 21 bases between them. The CDR3 loop reads CASRTGGGPKNGELFF. The CDR3 DNA is TGTGCCAGCAGGACGGGCGGGGGCCCTAAGAACGGGGAGCTGTTTTTT.

The chain is built from TRBV5-4 and TRBJ2-1; 10 bases are shared with TRBD1. Looked up from germline, CDR1 is SGHNT and CDR2 is YYREEE (reference sequence). V lost 3 bases, J lost 0 bases, and 15 bases stayed unmatched. This CDR3 contains 20 residues. The CDR3 loop is CASSSPLDRGHIHSYNEQFF. CDR3 bases: TGTGCCAGCAGCTCTCCCCTTGACAGGGGGCATATCCACTCCTACAATGAGCAGTTCTTC.

CDR3 protein: CASSVGTGGADMNTEAFF. CDR3 coding DNA: TGTGCCAGCAGCGTGGGGACAGGGGGCGCGGACATGAACACTGAAGCTTTCTTT. This chain links TRBV9 with TRBJ1-1; the match to TRBD1 covers 12 bases. The junction had 8 bases not matched to a gene; V was cut back by 2 bases and J by 0 bases. Germline V gene sequence: CDR1 SGDLS, CDR2 YYNGEE. The CDR3 loop spans 18 amino acids. Full variable domain (rest looked up from reference TRBV9 and TRBJ1-1): DSGVTQTPKHLITATGQRVTLRCSPRSGDLSVYWYQQSLDQGLQFLIQYYNGEERAKGNILERFSAQQFPDLHSELNLSSLELGDSALYFCASSVGTGGADMNTEAFFGQGTRLTVV.

This rearrangement joins TRBV10-3 to TRBJ2-7; possibly TRBD1 for D (5 bases). Per the germline V gene, CDR1 is ENHRY and CDR2 is SYGVKD. Trimming pared 5 bases from V and 6 bases from J, leaving 17 bases between. This CDR3 has 14 residues. CDR3 protein: CAISSLSKRGEQYF. In DNA, the CDR3 is TGTGCCATCAGTTCTCTTTCAAAAAGGGGCGAGCAGTACTTC.

On this clone: A read error may account for a junction end that differs from germline. This chain links TRBV19 with TRBJ1-2; 9 bases map to TRBD1. The germline CDR1 and CDR2 sequences are LNHDA and SQIVND (reference sequence). There are 14 residues in the CDR3. This CDR3 reads CASTMWDRAYGHTF. CDR3 nucleotide sequence: TGTGCCAGTACCATGTGGGACAGGGCTTATGGCCACACCTTC. The variable domain in full, with the rest retrieved from reference TRBV19 and TRBJ1-2, is DGGITQSPKYLFRKEGQNVTLSCEQNLNHDAMYWYRQDPGQGLRLIYYSQIVNDFQKGDIAEGYSVSREKKESFPLTVTSAQKNPTAFYLCASTMWDRAYGHTFGSGTRLTVV.

This clone was detected only a few times. The gene calls are TRBV5-6 and TRBJ1-6; D may be TRBD1 (6 bases). Looked up from germline, CDR1 is SGHDT and CDR2 is YYEEEE. The CDR3 loop spans 16 amino acids. V lost 4 bases to trimming and J lost 1 base, with 12 bases between them. As DNA, the CDR3 is TGTGCCAGCAGCAACTACGACAGGTCCTATAATTCACCCCTCCACTTT. Residues: CASSNYDRSYNSPLHF.

The DNA for the CDR3 is TGCGCCAGCAGCCCCTGGGGGTATGGGGCCAACGTCCTGACTTTC. This gives the protein CASSPWGYGANVLTF. The gene calls are TRBV5-1 and TRBJ2-6; D possibly uses TRBD1 or TRBD2 (5 bases each). The V and J ends lost 4 bases and 3 bases respectively, with 11 bases between them. Per germline, CDR1 SGHRS and CDR2 YFSETQ. This CDR3 comprises 15 residues.